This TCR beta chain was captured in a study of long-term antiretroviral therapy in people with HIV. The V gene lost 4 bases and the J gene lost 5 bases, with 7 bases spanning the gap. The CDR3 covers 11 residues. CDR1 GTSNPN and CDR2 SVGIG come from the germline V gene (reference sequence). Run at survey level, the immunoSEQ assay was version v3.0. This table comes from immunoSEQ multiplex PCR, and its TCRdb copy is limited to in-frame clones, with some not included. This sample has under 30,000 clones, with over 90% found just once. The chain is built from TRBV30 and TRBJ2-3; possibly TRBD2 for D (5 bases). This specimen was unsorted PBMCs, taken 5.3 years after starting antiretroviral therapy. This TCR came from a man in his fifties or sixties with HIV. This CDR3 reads CAWTRGDTQYF. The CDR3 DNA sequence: TGTGCCTGGACTCGGGGAGATACGCAGTATTTT.